The clone carrying this TCR beta chain came up many times. Its antigen remains unknown. The observed sequence ends 3 residues before the CDR3 terminus, with the missing tail filled in from the germline J gene. This sample was taken from a study of T cell clonality in common variable immunodeficiency. The CVID group had some 15 females and around 29 males, mean age around 40. TCRdb's table, derived via immunoSEQ multiplex PCR, lists solely in-frame clones and lacks some. Sampling found about 17,000 clones, none seen once. CDR1 and CDR2 from the germline V gene are LNHDA and SQIVND (reference sequence). The CDR3 extends over 14 amino acids. Unmatched junction bases numbered 6, after V lost 6 bases and J lost 4 bases. General study results and limits: Fewer deletions and N-nucleotide insertions were reportedly seen in common variable immunodeficiency TCR beta sequences.

The chain couples TRBV19 to TRBJ1-5, with TRBD1 matching over 7 bases. Sequencing used peripheral blood mononuclear cells. This TCR was recovered from a human donor with common variable immunodeficiency. CDR3 DNA (partial): TGTGCCAGTAGGGACAGGATTACAAATCAGCCC. Translating gives CASRDRITNQP. The entire CDR3 protein is CASRDRITNQPQHF.